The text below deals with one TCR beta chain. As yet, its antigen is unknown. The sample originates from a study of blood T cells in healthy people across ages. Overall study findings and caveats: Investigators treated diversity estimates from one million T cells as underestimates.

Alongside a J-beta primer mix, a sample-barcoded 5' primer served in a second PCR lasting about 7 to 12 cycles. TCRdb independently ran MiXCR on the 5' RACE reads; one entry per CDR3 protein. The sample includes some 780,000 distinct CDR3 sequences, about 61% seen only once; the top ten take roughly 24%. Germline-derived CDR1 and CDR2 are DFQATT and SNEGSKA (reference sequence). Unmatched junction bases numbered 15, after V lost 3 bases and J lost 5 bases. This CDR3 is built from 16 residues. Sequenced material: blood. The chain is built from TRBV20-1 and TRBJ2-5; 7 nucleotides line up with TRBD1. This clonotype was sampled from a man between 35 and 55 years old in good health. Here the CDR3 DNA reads TGCAGTGCTAGTCGGGCGGACACGGGACAGTCCGAGACCCAGTACTTC. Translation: CSASRADTGQSETQYF.